This entry concerns a single T cell receptor beta chain. These data come from a study of blood T cell repertoires in COVID-19. Study summary: The United States, Italy and Spain supplied acute and convalescent COVID-19 samples.

Generated by immunoSEQ multiplex PCR, the TCRdb table keeps only in-frame clones and is missing some. Here the sample spans roughly 39,000 clones, 75% to 85% being singletons. Trimming cost V 6 bases and J 9 bases; bases outside gene matches: 10. The CDR3 length is 13 residues. The rearrangement uses TRBV12-3 or TRBV12-4 and TRBJ2-5, with TRBD1 identical over 7 bases. The clonotype comes from a man aged 65 to 79 with acute or convalescent COVID-19. Sequenced input: peripheral blood. The CDR3 sequence is CASSGQAEAPQYF. The CDR3 DNA sequence: TGTGCCAGCAGCGGACAGGCAGAAGCGCCCCAGTACTTC.